What follows are 17 T cell receptor beta chains derived from one specimen sequenced in a study of T cell responses to AZD1222 COVID-19 vaccine. Measured with immunoSEQ multiplex PCR; TCRdb has only the in-frame clones, and not every one. Here the sample spans 84,000 or so clones, around nine tenths being singletons. Sequencing was performed on peripheral blood, taken on day 0 of MenACWY control vaccination. These receptors originate from an adult in good health.

The chain combines TRBV6-6 with TRBJ1-5; unclear D gene. Trimming took 11 bases from V and 2 from J, leaving 16 bases between them. CDR3 length: 14 amino acids. The germline gives CDR1 MNHNY, CDR2 SVGAGI (reference sequence). As DNA, the CDR3 is TGTGCCTGCCGGGGAATCGGGGGCAATCAGCCCCAGCATTTT. It yields the protein CACRGIGGNQPQHF.

V usage is TRBV5-1 and J usage is TRBJ2-7, with no clear D. The CDR3 has 15 residues. V was pared by 0 bases and J by 6 bases, with 16 bases between. Germline V gene lookup returns CDR1 SGHRS and CDR2 YFSETQ. The CDR3 region is CASSLDSGAVLEQYF. DNA of the CDR3: TGCGCCAGCAGCTTGGATTCCGGCGCGGTGCTCGAGCAGTACTTC.

The chain recombines TRBV28 with TRBJ1-2, with 7 nucleotides matching TRBD1. The CDR3 has 14 amino acids. Trimming took 5 bases from V and 4 from J; bases not matched to a gene: 7. The germline gives CDR1 MDHEN, CDR2 SYDVKM. CDR3: CASSPPGQSYGYTF. CDR3 sequence (DNA): TGTGCCAGCAGTCCACCGGGACAGAGCTATGGCTACACCTTC.

The CDR3 region has the DNA TGTGCCAGTAGTATCACCCCAGATACGCAGTATTTT. Its translation is CASSITPDTQYF. The chain recombines TRBV19 with TRBJ2-3; the D is unclear. Between the trimmed V and J ends, which lost 3 bases and 4 bases, there was a span of 5 bases. This CDR3 is built from 12 residues. Germline V CDR1 and CDR2: LNHDA, SQIVND (reference sequence).

The chain is built from TRBV18 and TRBJ2-1; 10 bases are a match to TRBD2. The CDR3 extends over 16 amino acids. J was trimmed by 6 bases and V by 4 bases; bases with no gene match: 9. Germline CDR1 and CDR2: KGHSH and LQKENI. CDR3 protein: CASSRPSGSKVNEQFF. In nucleotides, the CDR3 is TGTGCCAGCTCACGACCTAGCGGGAGCAAGGTCAATGAGCAGTTCTTC.

The chain employs TRBV10-3 and TRBJ2-3, with 7 bases aligning to TRBD1. CDR3 length: 14 amino acids. Per the germline V gene, CDR1 is ENHRY and CDR2 is SYGVKD. J gave up 1 base and V 3 bases, and 1 base lay outside the gene matches. The CDR3 loop reads CAISDGTGTDTQYF. In DNA form, the CDR3 reads TGTGCCATCAGTGACGGGACAGGCACAGATACGCAGTATTTT.

The chain links TRBV7-2 to TRBJ1-1, with no clear D. The CDR3 contains 12 residues. V lost 7 bases to trimming and J lost 8 bases, with 14 bases between them. The germline gives CDR1 SGHTA, CDR2 FQGNSA. CDR3 region: CASKLTGREAFF. In DNA form, the CDR3 reads TGTGCCAGCAAGCTTACTGGCAGGGAAGCTTTCTTT. Full variable domain (missing parts from reference TRBV7-2 and TRBJ1-1): GAGVSQSPSNKVTEKGKDVELRCDPISGHTALYWYRQSLGQGLEFLIYFQGNSAPDKSGLPSDRFSAERTGGSVSTLTIQRTQQEDSAVYLCASKLTGREAFFGQGTRLTVV.

The rearrangement links TRBV5-1 to TRBJ1-1; no clear D gene. The CDR3 contains 14 residues. From germline, CDR1 is SGHRS and CDR2 YFSETQ. V lost 4 bases, J lost 0 bases, and 10 bases lay in between. CDR3 region: CASSPGVMNTEAFF. The CDR3, as DNA: TGCGCCAGCAGCCCCGGTGTCATGAACACTGAAGCTTTCTTT. The full variable domain, completed using reference TRBV5-1 and TRBJ1-1, is KAGVTQTPRYLIKTRGQQVTLSCSPISGHRSVSWYQQTPGQGLQFLFEYFSETQRNKGNFPGRFSGRQFSNSRSEMNVSTLELGDSALYLCASSPGVMNTEAFFGQGTRLTVV.

The genes are TRBV6-5 and TRBJ1-2, with D possibly being TRBD1 (5 bases). The CDR3 extends over 14 amino acids. Germline CDR1 reads MNHEY; CDR2 reads SVGAGI. Trimming stripped 6 bases from V and 5 bases from J, with 16 bases between. The CDR3 DNA is TGTGCCAGCAGAAGATCTGGGACTGATTATGGCTACACCTTC. The encoded protein is CASRRSGTDYGYTF.

V is TRBV11-2 and J is TRBJ2-5; possibly TRBD2 for D (6 bases). CDR3 length: 15 amino acids. CDR1 is SGHAT, CDR2 FQNNGV, per germline. V was cut by 4 bases and J by 7 bases, with 19 bases left in between. CDR3 coding DNA: TGTGCCAGCAGCTCCGGCCTAGTAGGGGAGGCGACCCAGTACTTC. Its translation: CASSSGLVGEATQYF. The full variable domain, rest sourced from reference TRBV11-2 and TRBJ2-5, is EAGVAQSPRYKIIEKRQSVAFWCNPISGHATLYWYQQILGQGPKLLIQFQNNGVVDDSQLPKDRFSAERLKGVDSTLKIQPAKLEDSAVYLCASSSGLVGEATQYFGPGTRLLVL.

V is TRBV3-1 (or the pseudogene TRBV3-2) and J is TRBJ1-1; 8 bases match TRBD1. V gave up 0 bases and J gave up 4 bases; unmatched junction bases: 1. The CDR3 spans 14 residues. Germline loops: CDR1 LGHDT, CDR2 YNNKEL (reference sequence). This CDR3 is CASSQDTGGTEAFF. CDR3 bases: TGTGCCAGCAGCCAAGATACAGGGGGCACTGAAGCTTTCTTT.

V usage is TRBV29-1 and J usage is TRBJ1-2; possibly TRBD1 for D (5 bases). V was shortened by 7 bases and J by 0 bases, with 9 bases between the two germline ends. CDR3 length: 12 residues. Per germline, CDR1 SQVTM and CDR2 ANQGSEA. The CDR3 loop reads CSGGGPNYGYTF. The CDR3 DNA reads as TGCAGCGGGGGCGGGCCTAACTATGGCTACACCTTC.

The chain uses TRBV6-5 and TRBJ2-5; D could derive from TRBD1 or TRBD2 (5 bases each). Trimming shortened V by 11 bases and J by 5 bases, and 15 bases separated the two germline ends. Germline CDR1 reads MNHEY; CDR2 reads SVGAGI. CDR3 length: 12 amino acids. CDR3 DNA sequence: TGTGCCTCACGAGGGGTCACTGAGACCCAGTACTTC. Residues: CASRGVTETQYF.

A single count supports this clone. The chain recombines TRBV27 with TRBJ1-2; the match to TRBD1 covers 7 bases. The CDR3 totals 13 residues. V trimming: 5 bases; J trimming: 4 bases; junction bases outside the gene matches: 4. The germline V gene has CDR1 MNHEY and CDR2 SMNVEV (reference sequence). The CDR3 spells CASSPQGVYGYTF. In DNA form, the CDR3 reads TGTGCCAGCAGTCCCCAGGGGGTCTATGGCTACACCTTC.

The chain combines TRBV3-1 (or the pseudogene TRBV3-2) with TRBJ1-2; D is perhaps TRBD1 (6 bases). The CDR3 has 13 residues. CDR1 and CDR2 (germline): LGHDT, YNNKEL (reference sequence). Trimming removed 7 bases at V and 4 bases at J, with 13 bases between. In nucleotides, the CDR3 is TGTGCCAGCACCCCAGGGGAGGGCTATGGCTACACCTTC. It is translated as CASTPGEGYGYTF.

V gene TRBV29-1 combines with J gene TRBJ2-2; 9 positions match TRBD2. Germline V gene lookup returns CDR1 SQVTM and CDR2 ANQGSEA. V shed 7 bases and J 1 base; nucleotides not matched to a gene: 1. The CDR3 is 13 residues long. CDR3: CSASGVNTGELFF. The CDR3, as DNA: TGCAGCGCTAGCGGGGTGAACACCGGGGAGCTGTTTTTT.

J is TRBJ2-7 and V is TRBV28; D is uncertain. Per the germline V gene, CDR1 is MDHEN and CDR2 is SYDVKM. CDR3 length: 13 amino acids. Trimming shortened V by 5 bases and J by 2 bases, and 10 bases separated the two germline ends. CDR3 DNA sequence: TGTGCCAGCAGTCAGGACGGAACCTACGAGCAGTACTTC. Its protein product is CASSQDGTYEQYF.